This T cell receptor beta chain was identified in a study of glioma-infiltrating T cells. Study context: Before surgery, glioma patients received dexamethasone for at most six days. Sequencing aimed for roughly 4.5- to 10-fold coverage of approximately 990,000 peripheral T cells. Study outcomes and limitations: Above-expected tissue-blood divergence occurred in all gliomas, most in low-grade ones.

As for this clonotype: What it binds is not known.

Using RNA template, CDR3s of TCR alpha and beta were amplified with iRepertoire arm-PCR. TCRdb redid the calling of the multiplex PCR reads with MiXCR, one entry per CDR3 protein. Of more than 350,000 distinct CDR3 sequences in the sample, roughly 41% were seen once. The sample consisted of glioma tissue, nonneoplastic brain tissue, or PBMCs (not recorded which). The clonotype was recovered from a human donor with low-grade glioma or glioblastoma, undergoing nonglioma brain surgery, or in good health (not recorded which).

CDR3 sequence (DNA): TGTGCCACCAGTGATTTGACAGGGCTCGGTGAGACCCAGTACTTC. As protein: CATSDLTGLGETQYF. The rearrangement links TRBV24-1 to TRBJ2-5, with D possibly being TRBD1 (6 bases). V lost 0 bases and J 5 bases, leaving 12 bases between the germline ends. The germline gives CDR1 KGHDR, CDR2 SFDVKD. The CDR3 is 15 amino acids.